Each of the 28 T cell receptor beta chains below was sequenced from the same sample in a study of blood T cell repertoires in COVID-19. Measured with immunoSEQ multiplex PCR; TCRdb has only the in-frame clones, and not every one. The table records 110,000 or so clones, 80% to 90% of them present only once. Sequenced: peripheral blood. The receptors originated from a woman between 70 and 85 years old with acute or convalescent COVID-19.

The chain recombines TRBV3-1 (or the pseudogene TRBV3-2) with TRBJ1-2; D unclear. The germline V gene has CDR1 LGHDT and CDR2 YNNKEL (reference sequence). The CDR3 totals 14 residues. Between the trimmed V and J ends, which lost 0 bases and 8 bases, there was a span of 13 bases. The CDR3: CASSQDFRVEGYTF. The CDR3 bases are TGTGCCAGCAGCCAAGACTTCCGGGTGGAGGGCTACACCTTC.

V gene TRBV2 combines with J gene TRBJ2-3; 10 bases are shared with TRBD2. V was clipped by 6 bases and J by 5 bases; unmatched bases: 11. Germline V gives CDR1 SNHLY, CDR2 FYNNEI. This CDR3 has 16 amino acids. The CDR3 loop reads CASSGGRLAGGDTQYF. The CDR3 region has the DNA TGTGCCAGCAGCGGGGGGCGACTAGCGGGCGGAGATACGCAGTATTTT.

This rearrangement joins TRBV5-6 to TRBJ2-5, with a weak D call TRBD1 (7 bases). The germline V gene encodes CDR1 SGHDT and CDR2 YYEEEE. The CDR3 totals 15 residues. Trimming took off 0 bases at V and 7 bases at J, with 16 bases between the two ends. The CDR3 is CASSLGGDSRRTQYF. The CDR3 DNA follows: TGTGCCAGCAGCTTGGGGGGGGACAGCCGCCGGACCCAGTACTTC. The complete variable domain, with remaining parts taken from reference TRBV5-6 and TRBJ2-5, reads DAGVTQSPTHLIKTRGQQVTLRCSPKSGHDTVSWYQQALGQGPQFIFQYYEEEERQRGNFPDRFSGHQFPNYSSELNVNALLLGDSALYLCASSLGGDSRRTQYFGPGTRLLVL.

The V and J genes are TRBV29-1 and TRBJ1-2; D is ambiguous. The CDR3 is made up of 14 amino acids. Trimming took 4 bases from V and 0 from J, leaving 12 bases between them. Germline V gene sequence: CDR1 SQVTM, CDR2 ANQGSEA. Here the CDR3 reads CSVASGQTNYGYTF. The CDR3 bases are TGCAGCGTTGCGAGCGGCCAGACTAACTATGGCTACACCTTC.

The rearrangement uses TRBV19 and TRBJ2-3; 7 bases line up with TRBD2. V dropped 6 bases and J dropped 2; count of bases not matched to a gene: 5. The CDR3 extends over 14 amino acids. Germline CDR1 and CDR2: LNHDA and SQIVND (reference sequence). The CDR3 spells CASRPSGTTDTQYF. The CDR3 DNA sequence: TGTGCCAGTAGACCTAGCGGAACCACAGATACGCAGTATTTT.

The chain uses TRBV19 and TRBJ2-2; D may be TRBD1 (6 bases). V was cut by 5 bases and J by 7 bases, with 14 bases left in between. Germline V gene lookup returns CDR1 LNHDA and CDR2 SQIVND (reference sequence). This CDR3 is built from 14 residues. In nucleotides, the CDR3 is TGTGCCAGTAGTCTGAGAGGGGGATACGGGGAGCTGTTTTTT. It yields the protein CASSLRGGYGELFF. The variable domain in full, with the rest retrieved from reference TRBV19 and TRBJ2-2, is DGGITQSPKYLFRKEGQNVTLSCEQNLNHDAMYWYRQDPGQGLRLIYYSQIVNDFQKGDIAEGYSVSREKKESFPLTVTSAQKNPTAFYLCASSLRGGYGELFFGEGSRLTVL.

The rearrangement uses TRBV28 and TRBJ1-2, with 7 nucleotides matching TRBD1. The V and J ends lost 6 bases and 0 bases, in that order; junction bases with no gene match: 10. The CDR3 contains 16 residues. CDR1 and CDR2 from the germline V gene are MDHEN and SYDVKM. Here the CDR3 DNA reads TGTGCCAGCAGACAACAGGGGACCGCACCTAACTATGGCTACACCTTC. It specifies CASRQQGTAPNYGYTF.

The CDR3 loop is CASSSRDRGIGELFF. The CDR3 nucleotides are TGTGCCAGCAGCTCCCGGGACAGGGGAATCGGGGAGCTGTTTTTT. The genes are TRBV7-9 and TRBJ2-2, with TRBD1 matching over 10 bases. Germline CDR1 reads SEHNR; CDR2 reads FQNEAQ (reference sequence). Trimming took 4 bases from V and 7 from J; bases not matched to a gene: 6. CDR3 length equals 15 residues.

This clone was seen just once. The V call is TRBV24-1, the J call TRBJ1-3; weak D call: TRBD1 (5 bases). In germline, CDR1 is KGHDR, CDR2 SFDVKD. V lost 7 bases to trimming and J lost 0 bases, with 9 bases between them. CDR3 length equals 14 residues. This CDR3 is CATRGGNSGNTIYF. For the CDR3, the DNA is TGTGCCACCAGGGGGGGGAACTCTGGAAACACCATATATTTT.

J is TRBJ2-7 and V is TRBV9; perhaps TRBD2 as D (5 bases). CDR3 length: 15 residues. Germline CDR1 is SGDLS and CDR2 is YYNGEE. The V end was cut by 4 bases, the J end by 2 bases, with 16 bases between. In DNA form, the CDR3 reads TGTGCCAGCAGCCGTAGTGGTGACGGGACCTACGAGCAGTACTTC. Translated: CASSRSGDGTYEQYF. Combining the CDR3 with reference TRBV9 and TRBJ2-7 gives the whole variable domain DSGVTQTPKHLITATGQRVTLRCSPRSGDLSVYWYQQSLDQGLQFLIQYYNGEERAKGNILERFSAQQFPDLHSELNLSSLELGDSALYFCASSRSGDGTYEQYFGPGTRLTVT.

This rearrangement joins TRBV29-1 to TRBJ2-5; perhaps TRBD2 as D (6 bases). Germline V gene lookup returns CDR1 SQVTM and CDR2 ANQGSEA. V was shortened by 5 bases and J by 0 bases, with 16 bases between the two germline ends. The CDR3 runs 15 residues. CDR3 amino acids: CSVFVAELYQETQYF. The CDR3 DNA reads TGCAGCGTTTTTGTAGCGGAATTATACCAAGAGACCCAGTACTTC.

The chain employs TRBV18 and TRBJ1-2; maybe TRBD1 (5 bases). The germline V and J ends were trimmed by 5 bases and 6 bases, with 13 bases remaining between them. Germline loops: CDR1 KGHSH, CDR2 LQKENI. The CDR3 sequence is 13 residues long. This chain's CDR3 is CASSSQGDNGYTF. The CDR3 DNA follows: TGTGCCAGCTCATCCCAGGGCGATAATGGCTACACCTTC.

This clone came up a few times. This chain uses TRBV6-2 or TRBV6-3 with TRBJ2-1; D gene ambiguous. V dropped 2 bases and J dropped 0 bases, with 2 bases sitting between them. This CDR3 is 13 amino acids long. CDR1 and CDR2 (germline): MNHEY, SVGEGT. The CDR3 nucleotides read TGTGCCAGCAGTTACCGCTCCTACAATGAGCAGTTCTTC. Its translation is CASSYRSYNEQFF.

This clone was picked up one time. The CDR3 bases are TGCGCCAGCAGCTCTCAGACAGGGTACTATGAAGCTTTCTTT. Translated: CASSSQTGYYEAFF. This rearrangement joins TRBV5-1 to TRBJ1-1; TRBD1 agrees at 7 bases. Losses at the gene ends were 3 bases for V and 7 bases for J; bases not matched to a gene: 9. Germline values: CDR1 SGHRS, CDR2 YFSETQ. This CDR3 is built from 14 residues.

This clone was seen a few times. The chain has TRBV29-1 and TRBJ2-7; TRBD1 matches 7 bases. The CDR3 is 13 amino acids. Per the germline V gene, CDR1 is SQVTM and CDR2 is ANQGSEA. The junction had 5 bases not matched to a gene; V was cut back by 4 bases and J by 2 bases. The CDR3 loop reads CSVAKTGTYEQYF. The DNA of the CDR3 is TGCAGCGTTGCAAAGACAGGGACCTACGAGCAGTACTTC.

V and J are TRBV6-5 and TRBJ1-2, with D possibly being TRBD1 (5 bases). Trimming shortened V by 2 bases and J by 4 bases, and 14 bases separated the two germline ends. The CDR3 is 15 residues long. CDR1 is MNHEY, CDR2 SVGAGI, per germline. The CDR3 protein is CASSYMRGKSYGYTF. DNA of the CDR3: TGTGCCAGCAGTTACATGCGGGGGAAAAGCTATGGCTACACCTTC.

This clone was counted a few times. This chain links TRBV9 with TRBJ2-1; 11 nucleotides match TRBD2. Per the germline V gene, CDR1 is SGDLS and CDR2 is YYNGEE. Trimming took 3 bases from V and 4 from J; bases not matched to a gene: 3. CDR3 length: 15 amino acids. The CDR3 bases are TGTGCCAGCAGCGCGACTAGCGGGAATTACAATGAGCAGTTCTTC. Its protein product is CASSATSGNYNEQFF. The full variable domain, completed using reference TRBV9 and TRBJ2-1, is DSGVTQTPKHLITATGQRVTLRCSPRSGDLSVYWYQQSLDQGLQFLIQYYNGEERAKGNILERFSAQQFPDLHSELNLSSLELGDSALYFCASSATSGNYNEQFFGPGTRLTVL.

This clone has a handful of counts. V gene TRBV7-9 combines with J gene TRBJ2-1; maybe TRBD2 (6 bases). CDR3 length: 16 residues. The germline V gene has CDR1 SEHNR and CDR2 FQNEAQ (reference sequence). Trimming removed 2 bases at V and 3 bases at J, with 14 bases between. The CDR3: CASSLWGERLYNEQFF. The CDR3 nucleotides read TGTGCCAGCAGCTTATGGGGGGAGAGGCTCTACAATGAGCAGTTCTTC.

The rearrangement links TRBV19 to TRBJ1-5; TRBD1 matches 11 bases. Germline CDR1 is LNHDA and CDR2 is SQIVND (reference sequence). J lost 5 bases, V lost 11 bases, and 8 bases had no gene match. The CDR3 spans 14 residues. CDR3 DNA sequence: TGTGCCGGTTCCCGGACAGGGGGCGATCAGCCCCAGCATTTT. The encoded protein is CAGSRTGGDQPQHF.

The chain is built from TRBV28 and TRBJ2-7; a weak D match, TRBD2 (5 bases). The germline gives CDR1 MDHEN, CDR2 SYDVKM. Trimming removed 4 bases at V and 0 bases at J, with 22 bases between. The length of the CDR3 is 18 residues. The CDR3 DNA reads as TGTGCCAGCAGTTCCACACTGAAGATACGGAGGAGCTCCTACGAGCAGTACTTC. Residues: CASSSTLKIRRSSYEQYF.

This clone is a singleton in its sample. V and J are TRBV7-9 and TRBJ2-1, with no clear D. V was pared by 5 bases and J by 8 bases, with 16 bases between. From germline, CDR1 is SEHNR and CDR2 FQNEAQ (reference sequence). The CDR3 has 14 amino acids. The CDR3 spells CASSSSGRGDEQFF. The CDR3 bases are TGTGCCAGCAGCAGCTCCGGCCGCGGCGATGAGCAGTTCTTC.

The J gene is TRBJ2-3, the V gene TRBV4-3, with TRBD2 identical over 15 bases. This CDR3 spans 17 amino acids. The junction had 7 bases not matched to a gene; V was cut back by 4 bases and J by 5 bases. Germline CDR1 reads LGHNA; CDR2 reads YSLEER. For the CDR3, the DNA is TGCGCCAGCAGCCCCGGACTAGCGGGAGGGCCTGGAGATACGCAGTATTTT. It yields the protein CASSPGLAGGPGDTQYF.

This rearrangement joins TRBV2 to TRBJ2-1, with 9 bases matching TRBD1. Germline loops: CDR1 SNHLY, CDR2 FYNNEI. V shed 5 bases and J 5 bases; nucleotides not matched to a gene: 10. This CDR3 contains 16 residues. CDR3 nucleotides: TGTGCCAGCAGTCCCCAACCGGGACAGGGACACAATGAGCAGTTCTTC. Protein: CASSPQPGQGHNEQFF.

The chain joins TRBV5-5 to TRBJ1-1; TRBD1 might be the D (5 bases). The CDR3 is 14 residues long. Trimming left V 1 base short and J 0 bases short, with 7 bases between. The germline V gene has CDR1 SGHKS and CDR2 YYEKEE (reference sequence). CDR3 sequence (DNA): TGTGCCAGCAGCTTGAGGGGATTGAACACTGAAGCTTTCTTT. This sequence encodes CASSLRGLNTEAFF.

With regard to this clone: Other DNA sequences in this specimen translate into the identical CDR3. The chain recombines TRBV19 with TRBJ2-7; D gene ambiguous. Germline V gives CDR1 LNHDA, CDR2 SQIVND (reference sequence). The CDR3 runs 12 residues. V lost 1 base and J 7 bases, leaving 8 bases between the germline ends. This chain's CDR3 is CASSIGQNEQYF. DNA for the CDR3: TGTGCCAGTAGTATAGGACAAAATGAGCAGTACTTC. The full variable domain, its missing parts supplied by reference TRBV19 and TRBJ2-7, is DGGITQSPKYLFRKEGQNVTLSCEQNLNHDAMYWYRQDPGQGLRLIYYSQIVNDFQKGDIAEGYSVSREKKESFPLTVTSAQKNPTAFYLCASSIGQNEQYFGPGTRLTVT.

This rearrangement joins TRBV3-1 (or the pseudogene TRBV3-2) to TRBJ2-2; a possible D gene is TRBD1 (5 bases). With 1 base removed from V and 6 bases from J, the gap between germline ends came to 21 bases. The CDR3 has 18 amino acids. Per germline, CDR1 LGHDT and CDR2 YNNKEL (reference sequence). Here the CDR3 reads CASSQVGYQGFIPGELFF. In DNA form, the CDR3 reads TGTGCCAGCAGCCAAGTCGGTTATCAGGGTTTTATACCCGGGGAGCTGTTTTTT.

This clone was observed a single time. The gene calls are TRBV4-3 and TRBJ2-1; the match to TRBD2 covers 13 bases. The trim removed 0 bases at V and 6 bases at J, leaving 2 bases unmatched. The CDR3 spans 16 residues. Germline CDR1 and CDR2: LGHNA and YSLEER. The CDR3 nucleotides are TGCGCCAGCAGCCAAGATGGACTAGCGGGAGTCAATGAGCAGTTCTTC. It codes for CASSQDGLAGVNEQFF.

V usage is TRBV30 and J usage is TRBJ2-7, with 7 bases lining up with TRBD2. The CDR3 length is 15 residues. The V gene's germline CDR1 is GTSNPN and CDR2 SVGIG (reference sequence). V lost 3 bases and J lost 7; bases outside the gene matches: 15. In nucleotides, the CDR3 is TGTGCCTGGAGCTGGGCGGGAGCTGGTCGGAGGGAGCAGTACTTC. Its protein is CAWSWAGAGRREQYF.